This T cell receptor (beta chain) is drawn from a study of T cells in Graves' hyperthyroidism and ophthalmopathy. Only a few counts were recorded for this clonotype. From RNA transcripts, TCR beta CDR3 regions were amplified. The HTBI primer set was used in a first-round RT-PCR of the TCR CDR3. TCRdb reanalysed the multiplex PCR reads using MiXCR and keeps one entry per CDR3 protein. The table records 400,000 to 550,000 distinct CDR3 sequences, about 15% of them present only once. Germline CDR1 LNHNV, CDR2 YYDKDF (reference sequence). Trimming cost V 1 base and J 2 bases; bases outside gene matches: 2. The CDR3 sequence is 16 residues long.

Sequenced material: blood. The receptor's source is a woman under 30 with Graves' hyperthyroidism. V is TRBV15 and J is TRBJ2-1; TRBD2 aligns across 10 bases. The CDR3 DNA sequence: TGTGCCACCAGCAGAGTCCTAGCGGGAGCCTACAATGAGCAGTTCTTC. Translation gives CATSRVLAGAYNEQFF.